The clone carrying this TCR beta chain was observed many times. Its cognate antigen is unknown. After removal of 3 bases from V and 7 bases from J, the junction contained 29 bases not matched to a gene. Germline values: CDR1 SGHTA, CDR2 FQGNSA. This CDR3 spans 21 amino acids. The authors made TCR cDNA by 5'RACE template switching, adding a universal primer site and UMIs. TCRdb ran MiXCR on the 5' RACE reads and lists one entry per CDR3 protein. The table has a few hundred thousand distinct CDR3 sequences, around 3.9% seen once. These data are taken from a study of T cells after yellow fever vaccination. Across the study: Those fractions that held only low numbers of cells were prepared using the SMART-Seq v4 Ultra Low Input RNA kit.

Regarding the study as a whole: Abundant bulk-derived clonotypes could contaminate FACS-sorted repertoires. Post-booster samples contained most primary-vaccination clones (approximately 97% CD4, around 90% CD8).

This material consisted of PBMCs, taken 5 days after the yellow fever booster vaccination. The receptor's source is a man between 18 and 35 years old who received the YFV17D yellow fever vaccine. This chain connects TRBV7-2 to TRBJ1-2; 7 bases map to TRBD1. This CDR3 reads CASSLVSLGRFLTGPGGGYTF. In nucleotides, the CDR3 is TGTGCCAGCAGCTTGGTTTCGTTGGGCAGATTTTTGACAGGGCCTGGGGGTGGCTACACCTTC. Full variable domain (rest looked up from reference TRBV7-2 and TRBJ1-2): GAGVSQSPSNKVTEKGKDVELRCDPISGHTALYWYRQSLGQGLEFLIYFQGNSAPDKSGLPSDRFSAERTGGSVSTLTIQRTQQEDSAVYLCASSLVSLGRFLTGPGGGYTFGSGTRLTVV.